This T cell receptor beta chain was retrieved from a study of cytotoxic CD8 clonotypes in ibrutinib-treated CLL. Findings and caveats of the study: The study sampled sustained-remission and progressing patients at different times. Clonality went up at ibrutinib response and then declined back toward baseline at progression.

For this clone: Its antigen is not known.

With 4 bases removed from V and 1 base from J, the gap between germline ends came to 22 bases. CDR1 is SGHNT and CDR2 is YYREEE in the germline V gene (reference sequence). This CDR3 spans 18 amino acids. Cryopreserved PBMCs yielded approximately 2 micrograms of genomic DNA for TCR beta libraries. Clones were sequenced by immunoSEQ multiplex PCR, and TCRdb holds only the in-frame ones, with some missing. The sample shows 150,000 or so clones, 70% to 85% of them seen only once. The chain couples TRBV5-4 to TRBJ2-3; the D gene is possibly TRBD2 (5 bases). The source is a human donor with chronic lymphocytic leukemia. The sequencing used PBMCs, collected after 24 months of ibrutinib treatment. The CDR3 nucleotides read TGTGCCAGCAGCCGGGTTCCGAGTGGGAGCGGTGGCACAGATACGCAGTATTTT. This encodes CASSRVPSGSGGTDTQYF.